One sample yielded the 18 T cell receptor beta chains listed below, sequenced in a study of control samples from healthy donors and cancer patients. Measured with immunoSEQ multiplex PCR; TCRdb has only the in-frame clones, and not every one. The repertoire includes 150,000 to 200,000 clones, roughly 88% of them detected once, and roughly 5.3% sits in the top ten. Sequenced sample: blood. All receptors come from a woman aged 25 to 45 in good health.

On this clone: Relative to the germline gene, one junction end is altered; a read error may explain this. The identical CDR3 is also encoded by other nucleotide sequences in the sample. The CDR3 loop reads CASSYSAENTEAFF. DNA of the CDR3: TGTGCCAGCAGTTACTCTGCGGAGAACACTGAAGCCTTCTTT. The genes are TRBV6-6 and TRBJ1-1; D not resolved. The germline V gene has CDR1 MNHNY and CDR2 SVGAGI (reference sequence). This CDR3 comprises 14 residues.

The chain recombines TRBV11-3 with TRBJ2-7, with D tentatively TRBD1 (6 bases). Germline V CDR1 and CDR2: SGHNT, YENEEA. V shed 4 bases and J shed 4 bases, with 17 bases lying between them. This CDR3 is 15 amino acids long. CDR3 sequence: CASSYGKGVMYEQYF. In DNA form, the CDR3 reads TGTGCCAGCAGCTACGGGAAGGGGGTTATGTACGAGCAGTACTTC.

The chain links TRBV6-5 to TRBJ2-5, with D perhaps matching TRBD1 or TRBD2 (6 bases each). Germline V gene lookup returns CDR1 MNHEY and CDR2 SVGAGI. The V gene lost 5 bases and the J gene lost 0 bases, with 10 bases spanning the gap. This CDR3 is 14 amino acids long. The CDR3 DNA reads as TGTGCCAGCAGTCGGGGGCGCAACCAAGAGACCCAGTACTTC. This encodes CASSRGRNQETQYF.

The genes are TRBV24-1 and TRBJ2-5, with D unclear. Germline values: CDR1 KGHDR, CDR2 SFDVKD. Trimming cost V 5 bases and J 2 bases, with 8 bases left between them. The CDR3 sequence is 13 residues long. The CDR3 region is CATSVTTQETQYF. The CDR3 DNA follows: TGTGCCACCAGTGTAACGACTCAAGAGACCCAGTACTTC.

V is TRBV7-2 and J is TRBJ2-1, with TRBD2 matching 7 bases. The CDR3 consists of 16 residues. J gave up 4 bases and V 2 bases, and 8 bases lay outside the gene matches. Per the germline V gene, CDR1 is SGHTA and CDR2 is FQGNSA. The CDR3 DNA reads TGTGCCAGCAGCTTAAGTGGCGGGAGCCTTTACAATGAGCAGTTCTTC. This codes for CASSLSGGSLYNEQFF.

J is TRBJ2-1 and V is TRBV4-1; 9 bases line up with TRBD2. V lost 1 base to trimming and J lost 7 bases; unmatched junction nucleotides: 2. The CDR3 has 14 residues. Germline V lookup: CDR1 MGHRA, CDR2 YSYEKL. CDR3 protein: CASSQVSGSNEQFF. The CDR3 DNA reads TGCGCCAGCAGCCAAGTTAGCGGGAGTAATGAGCAGTTCTTC.

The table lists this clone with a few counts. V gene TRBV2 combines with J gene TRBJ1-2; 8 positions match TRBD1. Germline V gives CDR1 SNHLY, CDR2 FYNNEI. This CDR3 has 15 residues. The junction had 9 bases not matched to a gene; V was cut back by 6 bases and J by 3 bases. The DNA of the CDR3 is TGTGCCAGCAGCCCAGGGGGCGGGGGTTACTATGGCTACACCTTC. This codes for CASSPGGGGYYGYTF.

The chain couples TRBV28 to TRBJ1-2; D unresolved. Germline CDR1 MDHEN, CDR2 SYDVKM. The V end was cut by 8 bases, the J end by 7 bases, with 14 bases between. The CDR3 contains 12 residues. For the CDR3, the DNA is TGTGCCAGCTTGGGCCCTTCTGGTGGCTACACCTTC. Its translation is CASLGPSGGYTF.

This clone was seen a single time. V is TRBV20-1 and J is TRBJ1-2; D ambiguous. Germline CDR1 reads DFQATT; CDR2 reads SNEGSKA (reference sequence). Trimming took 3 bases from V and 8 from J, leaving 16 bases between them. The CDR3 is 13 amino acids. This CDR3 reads CSASQRTSRGYTF. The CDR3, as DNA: TGCAGTGCTAGTCAGCGGACCTCTAGGGGCTACACCTTC.

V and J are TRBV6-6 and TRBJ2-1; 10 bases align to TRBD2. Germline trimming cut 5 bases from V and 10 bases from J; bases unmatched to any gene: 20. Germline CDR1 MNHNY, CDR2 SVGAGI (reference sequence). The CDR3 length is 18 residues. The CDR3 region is CASSPPPSEAGGSYEQFF. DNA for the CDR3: TGTGCCAGCAGTCCCCCTCCTTCAGAAGCGGGGGGGTCGTACGAGCAGTTCTTC.

CDR3 sequence: CASSYPSKSSYEQYF. The DNA of the CDR3 is TGTGCCAGCAGTTACCCCTCCAAAAGCTCCTACGAGCAGTACTTC. The J gene is TRBJ2-7, the V gene TRBV6-6; no definite D call. The CDR3 totals 15 residues. Trimming left V 2 bases short and J 0 bases short, with 11 bases between. Germline V gene lookup returns CDR1 MNHNY and CDR2 SVGAGI (reference sequence).

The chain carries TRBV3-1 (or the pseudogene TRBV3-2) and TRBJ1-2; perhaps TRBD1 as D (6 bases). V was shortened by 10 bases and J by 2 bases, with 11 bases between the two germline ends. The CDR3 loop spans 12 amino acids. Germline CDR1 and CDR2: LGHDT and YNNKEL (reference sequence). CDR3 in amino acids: CATVDRNYGYTF. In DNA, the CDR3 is TGTGCCACCGTAGACAGGAACTATGGCTACACCTTC.

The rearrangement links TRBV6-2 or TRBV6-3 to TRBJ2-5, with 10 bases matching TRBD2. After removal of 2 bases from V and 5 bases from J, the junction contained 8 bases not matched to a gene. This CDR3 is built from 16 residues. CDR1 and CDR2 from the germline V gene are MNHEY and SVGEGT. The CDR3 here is CASSYGTSGALETQYF. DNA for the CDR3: TGTGCCAGCAGTTACGGAACTAGCGGGGCATTGGAGACCCAGTACTTC.

The CDR3 coding sequence is TGTGCCAGCAGAACGTCGACAGGAGCTAACTATGGCTACACCTTC. This codes for CASRTSTGANYGYTF. The chain uses TRBV6-6 and TRBJ1-2; D may be TRBD1 (6 bases). The V end lost 6 bases, the J end lost 0 bases, and 14 bases lay between the germline ends. CDR1 and CDR2 from the germline V gene are MNHNY and SVGAGI (reference sequence). The CDR3 has 15 residues.

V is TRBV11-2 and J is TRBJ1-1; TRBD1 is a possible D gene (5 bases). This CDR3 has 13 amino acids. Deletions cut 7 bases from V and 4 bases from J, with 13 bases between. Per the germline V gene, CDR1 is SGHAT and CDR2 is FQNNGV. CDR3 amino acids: CASTVGAGTEAFF. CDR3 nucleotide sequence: TGTGCCAGCACCGTAGGGGCAGGCACTGAAGCTTTCTTT.

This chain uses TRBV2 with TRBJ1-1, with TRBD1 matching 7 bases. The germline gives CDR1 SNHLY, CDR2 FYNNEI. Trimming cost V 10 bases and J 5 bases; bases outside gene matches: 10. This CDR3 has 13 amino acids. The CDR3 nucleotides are TGTGCCACCCAGGGGGACCGGGGGACTGAAGCTTTCTTT. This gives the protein CATQGDRGTEAFF.

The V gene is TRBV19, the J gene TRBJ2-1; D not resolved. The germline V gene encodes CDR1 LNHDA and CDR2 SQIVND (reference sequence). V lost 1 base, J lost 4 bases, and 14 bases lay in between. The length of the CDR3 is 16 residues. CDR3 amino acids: CASSIVETIRYNEQFF. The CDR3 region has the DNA TGTGCCAGTAGTATAGTGGAGACAATAAGATACAATGAGCAGTTCTTC.

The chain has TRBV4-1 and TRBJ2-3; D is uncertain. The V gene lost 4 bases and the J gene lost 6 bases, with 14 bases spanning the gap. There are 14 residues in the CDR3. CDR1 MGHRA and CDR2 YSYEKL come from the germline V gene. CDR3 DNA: TGCGCCAGCAGCCCGGGCGGAGTCGGGGATACGCAGTATTTT. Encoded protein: CASSPGGVGDTQYF.